This T cell receptor (beta chain) was documented in a study of CXCR3-negative and CXCR3-positive naive CD8 T cells. Libraries of TRB cDNA were made by 5' RACE and carried UMIs. TCRdb reprocessed the 5' RACE reads and reports one entry per CDR3 protein, with no DNA. The listing records approximately 140,000 distinct CDR3 sequences. Remarks on this clonotype: What it binds is not known.

CDR3 size: 15 residues. Germline V gene lookup returns CDR1 MNHEY and CDR2 SMNVEV (reference sequence). The study, taken as a whole, reports: When CXCR3-positive naive cells were set against CXCR3-negative naive cells, the former had more hydrophobic TRB CDR3s.

The sequence was collected from a human donor in good health. Some clones in this sample may be carry-over from other donors' samples. Sequencing was performed on naive CXCR3+ CD8+ T cells from blood. Subset denoted: CD45RO-CCR7+CD27+CD95- naive CD8+ T cells expressing CXCR3 (TNR3+). V gene TRBV27 combines with J gene TRBJ1-2; as DNA is missing, the TRBD1 call by TCRdb cannot be tested. This CDR3 is CASSATGEEGNCYTF.